This TCR beta chain was found in a study of cytomegalovirus exposure and HLA in healthy donors (dated by TCRdb to about 2017). At the level of the whole study: A later analysis indicated that the 130 or so validation repertoires were generated on the platform also employed for the 720 or so repertoires of the first cohort. Besides the first cohort of about 730 subjects, a separate validation cohort made up of 120 different subjects was used. The aim of the study was to test whether cataloging public T cell receptors could identify signatures of past pathogen exposure. The study combined high-throughput TCR immunosequencing, statistical association of individual TCRs with disease status, and machine learning to predict cytomegalovirus infection status. Study-wide findings and limitations: In the study, around 150 TCR beta chains were listed as associated with cytomegalovirus. A later analysis found that TCRs clustered in the first cohort also tended to co-occur in the approximately 120 validation repertoires, with approximately 94% of cluster scores above 0. Most TCR sequences were seen in very few donors, while some public TCRs were found in many individuals. In both the original and validation cohorts, the classifier was reported to diagnose cytomegalovirus status with high specificity and sensitivity. Three of the identified cytomegalovirus-associated TCR beta chains were confirmed in vitro to be specific for cytomegalovirus antigens. The authors suggested that the approach could potentially be extended to other disease states and immunological phenotypes. All 120 or so repertoires were used to score co-occurrence in the validation cohort in a later analysis, because that analysis had no HLA typing for the cohort.

Comment on this clone: Its antigen remains unidentified. Within one base of it there is no much larger clone, and no base qualities were kept.

Receptors were amplified or captured by the immunoSEQ multiplex PCR assay. In the original analysis: A statistical classification framework was developed to diagnose cytomegalovirus status using the catalog of TCR beta chain sequences. TCRdb provides this immuneACCESS table in a form limited to in-frame rearrangements. Some clones are lacking; in checked studies, under half of them reflect an unresolved V gene, and why the rest are absent is not known. The V and J calls and clone size are taken from that table; D and trimming were inferred from the DNA. This sample gives about 200,000 clones in total; 70% to 90% of them show up just once. The ten top clones hold 4.5% to 6% of the sample. CDR1 and CDR2, per the germline V gene, are MGHRA and YSYEKL. Measured from the cysteine to the phenylalanine, the CDR3 is 15 residues long. The retained sequence is limited to the CDR3, 45 bases, with the frame set at the first base. V was cut back by 6 bases and J by 0 bases, leaving a gap of 12 bases between them.

Separate from the roughly 700-subject first cohort, the validation cohort of more than 90 subjects was the group to which the donors belonged. Here the chain combines TRBV4-1 and TRBJ2-1, with the D segment identity uncertain. The clonotype originates from a woman younger than 30 in good health and CMV-seronegative. Sequenced sample: PBMCs. This receptor has the CDR3 CASSLGGRSYNEQFF. The sequenced DNA is TGCGCCAGCAGTCTGGGCGGACGCTCCTACAATGAGCAGTTCTTC.